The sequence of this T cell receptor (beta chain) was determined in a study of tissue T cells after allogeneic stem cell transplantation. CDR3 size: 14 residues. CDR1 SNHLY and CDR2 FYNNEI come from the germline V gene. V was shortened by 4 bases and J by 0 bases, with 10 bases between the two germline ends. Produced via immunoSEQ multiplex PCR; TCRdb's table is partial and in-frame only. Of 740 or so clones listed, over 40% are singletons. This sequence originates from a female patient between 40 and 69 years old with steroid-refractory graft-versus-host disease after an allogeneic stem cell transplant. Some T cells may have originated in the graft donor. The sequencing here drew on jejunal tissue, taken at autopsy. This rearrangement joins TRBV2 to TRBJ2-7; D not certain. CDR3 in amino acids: CASSGWSDSYEQYF. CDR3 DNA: TGTGCCAGCAGTGGATGGTCTGACTCCTACGAGCAGTACTTC.